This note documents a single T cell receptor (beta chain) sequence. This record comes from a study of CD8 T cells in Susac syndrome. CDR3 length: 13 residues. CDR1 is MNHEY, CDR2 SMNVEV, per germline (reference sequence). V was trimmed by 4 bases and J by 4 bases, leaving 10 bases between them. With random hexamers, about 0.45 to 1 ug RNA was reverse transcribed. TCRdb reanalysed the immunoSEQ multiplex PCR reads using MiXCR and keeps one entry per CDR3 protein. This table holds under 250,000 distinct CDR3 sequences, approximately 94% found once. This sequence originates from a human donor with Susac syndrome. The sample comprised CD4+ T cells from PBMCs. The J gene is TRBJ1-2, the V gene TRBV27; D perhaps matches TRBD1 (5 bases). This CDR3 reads CASSWGRGYGYTF. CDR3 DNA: TGTGCCAGCAGTTGGGGACGCGGCTATGGCTACACCTTC.